This T cell receptor (beta chain) was captured by sequencing in a study of cytomegalovirus exposure and HLA in healthy donors. Study-level results: In a later analysis, 16,951 TCR beta sequences were associated with HLA alleles at 0.05 false discovery rate. 87-base-pair reads could not separate some V segments, including TRBV6-2 and TRBV6-3.

The PCR contained 60 Vbeta and 13 Jbeta primers. The data were produced by immunoSEQ multiplex PCR, yet TCRdb's version contains in-frame clones alone and is incomplete. The sample has 120,000 to 150,000 clones; roughly 80% are singletons. This CDR3 has 17 amino acids. CDR1 is SGHTA, CDR2 FQGTGA, per germline. Trimming cost V 5 bases and J 4 bases; bases outside gene matches: 8. Concerning this clone: Its target is unknown.

This TCR was sampled from a man in his forties or fifties in good health and CMV-seronegative. The sequenced sample consisted of PBMCs. The chain couples TRBV7-3 to TRBJ2-6; 10 positions match TRBD1. The CDR3 loop is CASSPGTGAAGANVLTF. In DNA, the CDR3 is TGTGCCAGCAGCCCTGGGACAGGGGCGGCAGGGGCCAACGTCCTGACTTTC.